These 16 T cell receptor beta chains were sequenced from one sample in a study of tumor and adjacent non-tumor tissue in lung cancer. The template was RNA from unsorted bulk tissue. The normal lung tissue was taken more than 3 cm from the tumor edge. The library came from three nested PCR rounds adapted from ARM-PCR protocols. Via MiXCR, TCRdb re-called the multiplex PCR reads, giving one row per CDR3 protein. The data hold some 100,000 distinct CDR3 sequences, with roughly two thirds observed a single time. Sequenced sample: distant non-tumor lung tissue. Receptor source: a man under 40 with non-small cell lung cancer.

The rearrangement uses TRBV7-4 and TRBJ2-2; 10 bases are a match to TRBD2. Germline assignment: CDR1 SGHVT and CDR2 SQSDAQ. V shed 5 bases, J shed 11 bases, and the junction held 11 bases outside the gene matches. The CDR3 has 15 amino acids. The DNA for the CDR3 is TGTGCCAGCAGCGTCACTAGCGGGGAATCTGTTGAGCTGTTTTTT. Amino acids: CASSVTSGESVELFF.

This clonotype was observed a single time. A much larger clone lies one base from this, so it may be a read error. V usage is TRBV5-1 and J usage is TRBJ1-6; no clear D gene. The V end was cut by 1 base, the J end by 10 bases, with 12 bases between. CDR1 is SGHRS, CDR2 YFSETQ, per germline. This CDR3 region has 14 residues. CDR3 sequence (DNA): TGCGCCAGCAGCTTGAGAGAGGGCGAATCACCCCTCCACTTT. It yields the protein CASSLREGESPLHF.

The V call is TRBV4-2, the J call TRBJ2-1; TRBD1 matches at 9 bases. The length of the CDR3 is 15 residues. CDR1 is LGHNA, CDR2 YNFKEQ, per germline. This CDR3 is CVGSQGQGPYNEQFF. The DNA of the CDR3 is TGTGTCGGCAGCCAGGGACAGGGACCCTACAATGAGCAGTTCTTC.

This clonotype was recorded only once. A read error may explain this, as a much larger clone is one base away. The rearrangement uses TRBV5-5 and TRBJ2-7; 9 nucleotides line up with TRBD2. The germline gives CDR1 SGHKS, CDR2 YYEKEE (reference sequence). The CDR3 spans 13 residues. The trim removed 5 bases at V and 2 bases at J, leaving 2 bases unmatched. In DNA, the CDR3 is TGTGCCAGCAGGTCTAGCGGGACCTACGAGCAGTACTTC. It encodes CASRSSGTYEQYF.

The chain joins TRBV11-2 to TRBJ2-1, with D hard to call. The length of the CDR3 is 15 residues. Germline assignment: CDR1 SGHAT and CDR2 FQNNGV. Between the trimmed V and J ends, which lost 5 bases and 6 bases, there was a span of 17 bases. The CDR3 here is CASSTRTPDLNEQFF. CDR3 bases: TGTGCCAGCAGCACTCGGACCCCCGACCTCAATGAGCAGTTCTTC. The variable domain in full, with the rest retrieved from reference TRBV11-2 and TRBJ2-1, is EAGVAQSPRYKIIEKRQSVAFWCNPISGHATLYWYQQILGQGPKLLIQFQNNGVVDDSQLPKDRFSAERLKGVDSTLKIQPAKLEDSAVYLCASSTRTPDLNEQFFGPGTRLTVL.

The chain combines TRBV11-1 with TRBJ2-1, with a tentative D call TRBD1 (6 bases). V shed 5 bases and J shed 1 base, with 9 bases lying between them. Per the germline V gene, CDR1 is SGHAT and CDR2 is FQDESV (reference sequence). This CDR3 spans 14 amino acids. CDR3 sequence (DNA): TGTGCCAGCAGCCCGAGGGGGTCCTACAATGAGCAGTTCTTC. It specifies CASSPRGSYNEQFF.

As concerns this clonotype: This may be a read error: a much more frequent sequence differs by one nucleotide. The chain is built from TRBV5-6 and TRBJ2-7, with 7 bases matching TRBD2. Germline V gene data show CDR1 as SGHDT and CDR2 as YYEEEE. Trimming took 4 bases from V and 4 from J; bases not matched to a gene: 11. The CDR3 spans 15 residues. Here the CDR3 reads CASSATGLGIYEQYF. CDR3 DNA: TGTGCCAGCAGCGCGACCGGACTAGGAATATACGAGCAGTACTTC.

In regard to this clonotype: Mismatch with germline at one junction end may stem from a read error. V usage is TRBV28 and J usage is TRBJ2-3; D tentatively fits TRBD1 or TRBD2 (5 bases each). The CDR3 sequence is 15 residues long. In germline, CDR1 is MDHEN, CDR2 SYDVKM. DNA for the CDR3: TGTGCCGGCAGTTTTGGACACGGGGAAACAGATACGCAGTATTTT. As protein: CAGSFGHGETDTQYF.

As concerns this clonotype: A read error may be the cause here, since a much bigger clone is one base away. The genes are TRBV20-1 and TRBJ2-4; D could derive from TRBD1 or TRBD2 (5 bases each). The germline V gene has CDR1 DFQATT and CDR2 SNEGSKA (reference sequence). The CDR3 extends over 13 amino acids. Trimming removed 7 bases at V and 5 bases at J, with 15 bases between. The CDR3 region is CSVPRGGQNIQYF. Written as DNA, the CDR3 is TGCAGTGTCCCCCGGGGCGGTCAAAACATTCAGTACTTC.

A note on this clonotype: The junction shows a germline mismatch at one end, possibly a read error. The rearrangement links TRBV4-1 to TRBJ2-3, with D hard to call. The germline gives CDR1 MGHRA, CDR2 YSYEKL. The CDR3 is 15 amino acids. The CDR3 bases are TGCGCCAGCAGCCGTATGACTGGTCGGGCAGATATGCAGTATTTT. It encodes CASSRMTGRADMQYF.

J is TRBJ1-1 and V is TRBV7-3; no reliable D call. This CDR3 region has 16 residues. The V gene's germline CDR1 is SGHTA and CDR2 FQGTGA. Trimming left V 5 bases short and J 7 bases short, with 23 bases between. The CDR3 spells CASSPKAGIRTIEAFF. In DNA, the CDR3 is TGTGCCAGCAGCCCGAAGGCAGGAATCCGGACCATTGAAGCTTTCTTT.

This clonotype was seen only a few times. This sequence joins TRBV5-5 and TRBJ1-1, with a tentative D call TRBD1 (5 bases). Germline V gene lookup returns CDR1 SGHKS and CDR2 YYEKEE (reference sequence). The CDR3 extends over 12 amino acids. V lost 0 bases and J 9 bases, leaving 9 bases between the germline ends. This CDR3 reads CASSLGGWKAFF. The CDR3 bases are TGTGCCAGCAGCTTGGGGGGGTGGAAAGCTTTCTTT. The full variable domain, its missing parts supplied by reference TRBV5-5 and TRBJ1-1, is DAGVTQSPTHLIKTRGQQVTLRCSPISGHKSVSWYQQVLGQGPQFIFQYYEKEERGRGNFPDRFSARQFPNYSSELNVNALLLGDSALYLCASSLGGWKAFFGQGTRLTVV.

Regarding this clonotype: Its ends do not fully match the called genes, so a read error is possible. The CDR3 spells CSVEDRYEQYF. In DNA, the CDR3 is TGTAGCGTTGAAGATCGTTACGAGCAGTACTTC. This chain uses TRBV29-1 with TRBJ2-7; possibly TRBD2 for D (5 bases). CDR1 and CDR2 from the germline V gene are SQVTM and ANQGSEA. This CDR3 comprises 11 residues.

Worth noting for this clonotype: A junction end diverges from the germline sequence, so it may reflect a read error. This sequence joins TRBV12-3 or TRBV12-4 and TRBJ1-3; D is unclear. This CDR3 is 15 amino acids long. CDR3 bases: TGTGTCAGCAGGCTCCGACAAATCTCTGGAAATACCATATATTTT. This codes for CVSRLRQISGNTIYF.

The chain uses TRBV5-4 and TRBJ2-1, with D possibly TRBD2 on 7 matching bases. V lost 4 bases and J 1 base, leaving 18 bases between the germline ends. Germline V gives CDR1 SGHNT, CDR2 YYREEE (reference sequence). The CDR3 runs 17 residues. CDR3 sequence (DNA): TGTGCCAGCAGCGAACCAGTGGGGGGGCCGTCCTACAATGAGCAGTTCTTC. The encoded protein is CASSEPVGGPSYNEQFF.

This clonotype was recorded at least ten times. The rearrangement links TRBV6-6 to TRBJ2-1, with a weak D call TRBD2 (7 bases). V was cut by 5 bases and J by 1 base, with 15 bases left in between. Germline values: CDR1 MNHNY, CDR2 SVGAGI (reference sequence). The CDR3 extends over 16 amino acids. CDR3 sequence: CASSLLQGGSYNEQFF. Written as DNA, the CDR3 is TGTGCCAGCAGTCTTCTACAGGGAGGGTCCTACAATGAGCAGTTCTTC.